Listed here are 4 T cell receptor beta chains from one sample, sequenced in a study of T cells in Graves' hyperthyroidism and ophthalmopathy. TCR beta CDR3 regions were amplified from RNA. The TCR CDR3 was amplified in a first-round RT-PCR using the HTBI primer set. TCRdb independently ran MiXCR on the multiplex PCR reads; one entry per CDR3 protein. Of 250,000 to 300,000 distinct CDR3 sequences in the sample, 15% to 20% were seen once. Sample: blood. The receptors come from a man aged 45 to 65 with Graves' ophthalmopathy.

This clonotype was detected many times. This chain joins TRBV7-9 and TRBJ2-7, with 12 bases matching TRBD1. The CDR3 length is 15 residues. V lost 5 bases, J lost 5 bases, and 7 bases stayed unmatched. The germline V gene encodes CDR1 SEHNR and CDR2 FQNEAQ (reference sequence). CDR3 amino acids: CASSPGQGARDEQYF. The CDR3, as DNA: TGTGCCAGCAGCCCGGGACAGGGGGCGCGGGACGAGCAGTACTTC.

This clonotype was picked up many times. The V gene is TRBV6-6, the J gene TRBJ2-3; perhaps TRBD1 as D (6 bases). The germline V gene encodes CDR1 MNHNY and CDR2 SVGAGI (reference sequence). The CDR3 loop spans 17 amino acids. Trimming left V 2 bases short and J 3 bases short, with 18 bases between. Here the CDR3 DNA reads TGTGCCAGCAGTTACCCTGGATTCGACAGGTGGACAGATACGCAGTATTTT. This sequence encodes CASSYPGFDRWTDTQYF.

This clonotype was observed at least ten times. The chain has TRBV6-5 and TRBJ2-1; possible D gene TRBD2, 5 bases. This CDR3 is 17 amino acids long. Per the germline V gene, CDR1 is MNHEY and CDR2 is SVGAGI. Trimming cost V 2 bases and J 1 base, with 15 bases left between them. CDR3 region: CASSYRGVPRSYNEQFF. For the CDR3, the DNA is TGTGCCAGCAGTTACCGGGGTGTTCCTCGTTCCTACAATGAGCAGTTCTTC.

This clonotype has ten or more counts. This chain connects TRBV28 to TRBJ2-7, with D hard to call. CDR1 is MDHEN, CDR2 SYDVKM, per germline. The CDR3 contains 12 residues. Trimming stripped 8 bases from V and 6 bases from J, with 14 bases between. CDR3: CASFSWRGEQYF. The CDR3 DNA follows: TGTGCCAGCTTTTCGTGGCGAGGCGAGCAGTACTTC.